The entry that follows covers one TCR beta chain sequence. Its antigen is undetermined. Patients aged 18 to 65 had newly diagnosed hyperthyroidism lasting under 2 months. Diagnostic decisions used clinical symptoms, serum thyroxine and TRAb, thyroid ultrasound and orbital computed tomography. The source of the sample is a study of T cells in Graves' hyperthyroidism and ophthalmopathy. Trimming took off 7 bases at V and 1 base at J, with 9 bases between the two ends. Germline CDR1 reads DFQATT; CDR2 reads SNEGSKA (reference sequence). The CDR3 covers 12 residues. Notes on the study in general: It was a median roughly 6.5 months before onset that the model predicted ophthalmopathy. Stable hyperthyroidism was told apart from ophthalmopathy by a model built on 13 V-J features.

Amplified TCR beta CDR3 regions came from RNA transcripts. HTBI primers were the set used in a first-round RT-PCR of the TCR CDR3. From the multiplex PCR reads, TCRdb called clonotypes with MiXCR, one entry per CDR3 protein. Of about 610,000 distinct CDR3 sequences in the sample, just over 45% were seen once. The sequence came from a woman aged 18-35 years with Graves' hyperthyroidism. V usage is TRBV20-1 and J usage is TRBJ2-3; D uncertain. Sequencing was carried out using peripheral blood or thyroid tissue (not recorded which). Here the CDR3 reads CSVEPGTDTQYF. Here the CDR3 DNA reads TGCAGTGTGGAACCGGGCACAGATACGCAGTATTTT.